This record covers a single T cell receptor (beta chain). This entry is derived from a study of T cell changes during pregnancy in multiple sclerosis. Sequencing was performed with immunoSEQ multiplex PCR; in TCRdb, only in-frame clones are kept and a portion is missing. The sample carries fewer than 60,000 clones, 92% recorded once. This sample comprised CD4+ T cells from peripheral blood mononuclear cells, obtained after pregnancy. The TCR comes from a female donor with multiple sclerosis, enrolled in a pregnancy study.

The DNA of the CDR3 is TGTGCCAGCAGCCCACTAGCGGGTGGGAGCACAGATACGCAGTATTTT. Residues: CASSPLAGGSTDTQYF. The V and J genes are TRBV7-2 and TRBJ2-3, with 9 bases lining up with TRBD2. V was clipped by 5 bases and J by 0 bases; unmatched bases: 6. The CDR3 is made up of 16 amino acids. Germline CDR1 is SGHTA and CDR2 is FQGNSA.